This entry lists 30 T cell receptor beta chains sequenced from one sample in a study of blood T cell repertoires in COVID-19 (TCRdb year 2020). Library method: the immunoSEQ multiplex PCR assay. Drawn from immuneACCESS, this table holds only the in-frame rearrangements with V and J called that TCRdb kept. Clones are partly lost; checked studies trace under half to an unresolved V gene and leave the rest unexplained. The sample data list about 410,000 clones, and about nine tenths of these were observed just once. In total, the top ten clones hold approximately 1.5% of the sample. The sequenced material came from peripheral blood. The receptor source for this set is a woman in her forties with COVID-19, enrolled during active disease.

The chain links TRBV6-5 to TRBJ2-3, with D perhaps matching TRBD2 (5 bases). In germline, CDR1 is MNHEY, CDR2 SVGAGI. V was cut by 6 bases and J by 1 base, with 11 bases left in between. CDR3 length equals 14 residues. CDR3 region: CASRTGRGTDTQYF. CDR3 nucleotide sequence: TGTGCCAGCAGGACGGGAAGGGGCACAGATACGCAGTATTTT.

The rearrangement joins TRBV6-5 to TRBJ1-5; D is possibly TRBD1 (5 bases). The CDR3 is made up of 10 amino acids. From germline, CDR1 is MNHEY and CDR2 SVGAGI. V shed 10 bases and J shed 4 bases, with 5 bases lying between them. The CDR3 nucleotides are TGTGCCACAGGGAATCAGCCCCAGCATTTT. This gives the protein CATGNQPQHF.

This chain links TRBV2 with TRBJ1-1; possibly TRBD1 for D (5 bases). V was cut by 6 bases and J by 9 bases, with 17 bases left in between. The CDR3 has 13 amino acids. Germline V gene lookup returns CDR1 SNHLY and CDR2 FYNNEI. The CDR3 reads CASRPGGGAQAFF. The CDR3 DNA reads TGTGCCAGCAGACCCGGGGGAGGCGCTCAAGCTTTCTTT. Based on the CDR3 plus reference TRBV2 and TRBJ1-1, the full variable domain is EPEVTQTPSHQVTQMGQEVILRCVPISNHLYFYWYRQILGQKVEFLVSFYNNEISEKSEIFDDQFSVERPDGSNFTLKIRSTKLEDSAMYFCASRPGGGAQAFFGQGTRLTVV.

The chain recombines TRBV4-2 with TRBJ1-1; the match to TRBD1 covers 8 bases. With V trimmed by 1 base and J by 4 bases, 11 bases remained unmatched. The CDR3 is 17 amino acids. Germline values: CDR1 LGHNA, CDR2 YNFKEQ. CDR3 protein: CASSQVGTGPAGTEAFF. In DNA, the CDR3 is TGTGCCAGCAGCCAAGTGGGGACAGGTCCGGCAGGCACTGAAGCTTTCTTT.

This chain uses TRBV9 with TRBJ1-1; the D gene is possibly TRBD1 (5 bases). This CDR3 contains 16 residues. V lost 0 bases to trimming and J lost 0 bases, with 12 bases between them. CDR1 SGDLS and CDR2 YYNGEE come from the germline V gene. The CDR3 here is CASSVGAGNLNTEAFF. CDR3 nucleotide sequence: TGTGCCAGCAGCGTAGGGGCAGGGAACTTGAACACTGAAGCTTTCTTT.

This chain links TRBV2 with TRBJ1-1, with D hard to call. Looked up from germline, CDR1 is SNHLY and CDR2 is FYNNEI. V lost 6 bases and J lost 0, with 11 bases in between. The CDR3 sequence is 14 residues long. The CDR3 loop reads CASRATALNTEAFF. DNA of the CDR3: TGTGCCAGCAGGGCCACAGCTTTGAACACTGAAGCTTTCTTT. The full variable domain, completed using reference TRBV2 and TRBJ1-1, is EPEVTQTPSHQVTQMGQEVILRCVPISNHLYFYWYRQILGQKVEFLVSFYNNEISEKSEIFDDQFSVERPDGSNFTLKIRSTKLEDSAMYFCASRATALNTEAFFGQGTRLTVV.

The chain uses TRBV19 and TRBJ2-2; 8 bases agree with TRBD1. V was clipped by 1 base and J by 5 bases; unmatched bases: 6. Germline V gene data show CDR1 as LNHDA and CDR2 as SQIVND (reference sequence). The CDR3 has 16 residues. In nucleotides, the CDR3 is TGTGCCAGTAGTATAGGTACAGGGGGATGGACCGGGGAGCTGTTTTTT. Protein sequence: CASSIGTGGWTGELFF.

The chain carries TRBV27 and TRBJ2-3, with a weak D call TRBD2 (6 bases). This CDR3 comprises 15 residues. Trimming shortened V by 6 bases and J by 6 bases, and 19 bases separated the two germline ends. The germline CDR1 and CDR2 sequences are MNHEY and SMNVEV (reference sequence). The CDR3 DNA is TGTGCCAGCAGGCCACGGGACTCCTGGTCGGATACGCAGTATTTT. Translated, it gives CASRPRDSWSDTQYF.

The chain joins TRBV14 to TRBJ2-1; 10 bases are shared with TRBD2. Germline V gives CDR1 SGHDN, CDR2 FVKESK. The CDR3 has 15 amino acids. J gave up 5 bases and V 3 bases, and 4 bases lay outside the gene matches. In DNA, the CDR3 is TGTGCCAGCAGCCATAGCGGGAGGCCCCACAATGAGCAGTTCTTC. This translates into CASSHSGRPHNEQFF.

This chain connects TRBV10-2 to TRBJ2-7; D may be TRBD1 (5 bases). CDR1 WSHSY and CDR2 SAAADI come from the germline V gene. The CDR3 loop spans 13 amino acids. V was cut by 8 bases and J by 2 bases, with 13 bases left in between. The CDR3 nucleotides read TGCGCCAGCTCCCGGACATTCGCCTACGAGCAGTACTTC. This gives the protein CASSRTFAYEQYF.

The CDR3 loop reads CASSHAGYGYTF. The CDR3 DNA reads TGTGCCAGCAGTCATGCAGGCTATGGCTACACCTTC. The chain couples TRBV6-5 to TRBJ1-2; D not certain. The CDR3 is made up of 12 amino acids. Germline CDR1 MNHEY, CDR2 SVGAGI. V lost 5 bases and J 4 bases, leaving 8 bases between the germline ends.

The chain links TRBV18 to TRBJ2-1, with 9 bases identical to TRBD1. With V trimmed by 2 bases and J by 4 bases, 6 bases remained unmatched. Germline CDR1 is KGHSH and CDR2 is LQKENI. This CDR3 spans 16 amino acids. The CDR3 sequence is CASSPSQGAKYNEQFF. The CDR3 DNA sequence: TGTGCCAGCTCACCATCACAGGGGGCTAAATACAATGAGCAGTTCTTC. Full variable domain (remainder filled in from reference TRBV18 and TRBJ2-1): NAGVMQNPRHLVRRRGQEARLRCSPMKGHSHVYWYRQLPEEGLKFMVYLQKENIIDESGMPKERFSAEFPKEGPSILRIQQVVRGDSAAYFCASSPSQGAKYNEQFFGPGTRLTVL.

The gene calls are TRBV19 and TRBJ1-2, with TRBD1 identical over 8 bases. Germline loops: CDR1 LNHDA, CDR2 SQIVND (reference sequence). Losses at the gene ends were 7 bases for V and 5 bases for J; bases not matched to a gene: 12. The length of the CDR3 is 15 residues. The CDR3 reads CASTVLTGVGYGYTF. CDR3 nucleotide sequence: TGTGCCAGTACCGTCCTGACAGGGGTAGGATATGGCTACACCTTC.

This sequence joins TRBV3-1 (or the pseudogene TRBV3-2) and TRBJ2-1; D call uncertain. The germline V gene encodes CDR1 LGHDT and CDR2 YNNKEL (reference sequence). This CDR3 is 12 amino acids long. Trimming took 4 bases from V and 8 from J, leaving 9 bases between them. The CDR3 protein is CASSRSEDEQFF. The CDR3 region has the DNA TGTGCCAGCAGCCGAAGCGAGGATGAGCAGTTCTTC.

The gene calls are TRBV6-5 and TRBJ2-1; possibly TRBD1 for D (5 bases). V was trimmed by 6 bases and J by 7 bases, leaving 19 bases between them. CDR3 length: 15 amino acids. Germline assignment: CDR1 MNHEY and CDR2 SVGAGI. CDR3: CASSPSWAGRNEQFF. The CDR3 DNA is TGTGCCAGCAGCCCCTCTTGGGCAGGGCGGAATGAGCAGTTCTTC.

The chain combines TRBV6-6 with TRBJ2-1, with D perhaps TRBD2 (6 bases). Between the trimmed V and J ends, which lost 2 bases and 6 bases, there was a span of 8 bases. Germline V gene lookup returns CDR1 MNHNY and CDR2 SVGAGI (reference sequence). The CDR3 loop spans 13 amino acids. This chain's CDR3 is CASSYRDFNEQFF. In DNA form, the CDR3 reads TGTGCCAGCAGTTACCGGGACTTCAATGAGCAGTTCTTC.

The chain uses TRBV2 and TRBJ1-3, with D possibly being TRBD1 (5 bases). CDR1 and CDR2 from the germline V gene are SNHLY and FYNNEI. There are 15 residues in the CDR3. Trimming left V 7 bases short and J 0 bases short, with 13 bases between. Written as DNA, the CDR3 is TGTGCCAGCACACGCCGCGGGACCTCTGGAAACACCATATATTTT. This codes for CASTRRGTSGNTIYF.

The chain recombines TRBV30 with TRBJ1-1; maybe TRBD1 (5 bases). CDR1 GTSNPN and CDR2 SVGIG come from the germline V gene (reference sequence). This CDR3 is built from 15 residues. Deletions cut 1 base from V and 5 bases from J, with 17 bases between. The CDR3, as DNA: TGTGCCTGGAGTGCAAGACTTCAGGGATTAACTGAAGCTTTCTTT. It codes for CAWSARLQGLTEAFF.

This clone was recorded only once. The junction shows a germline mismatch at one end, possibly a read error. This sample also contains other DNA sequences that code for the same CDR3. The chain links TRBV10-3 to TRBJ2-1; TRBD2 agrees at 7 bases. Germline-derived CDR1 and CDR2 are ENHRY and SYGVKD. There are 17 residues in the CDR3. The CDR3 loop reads CAISYVSGGSAYNEQFF. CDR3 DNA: TGTGCCATCAGTTACGTCAGCGGCGGGAGCGCCTACAATGAGCAATTCTTC.

This chain's CDR3 is CASSLAGDSNQPQHF. DNA for the CDR3: TGTGCCAGCAGCTTAGCAGGAGATAGCAATCAGCCCCAGCATTTT. This chain connects TRBV7-9 to TRBJ1-5; no clear D gene. The CDR3 consists of 15 residues. V gave up 0 bases and J gave up 0 bases, with 6 bases separating them. CDR1 and CDR2 from the germline V gene are SEHNR and FQNEAQ (reference sequence).

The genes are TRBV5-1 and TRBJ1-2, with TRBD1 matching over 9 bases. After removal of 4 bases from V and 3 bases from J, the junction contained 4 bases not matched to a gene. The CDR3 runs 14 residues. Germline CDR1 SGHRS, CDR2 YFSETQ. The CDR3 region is CASSPTGGDYGYTF. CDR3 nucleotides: TGCGCCAGCAGCCCGACAGGGGGGGACTATGGCTACACCTTC. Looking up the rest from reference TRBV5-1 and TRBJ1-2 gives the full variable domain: KAGVTQTPRYLIKTRGQQVTLSCSPISGHRSVSWYQQTPGQGLQFLFEYFSETQRNKGNFPGRFSGRQFSNSRSEMNVSTLELGDSALYLCASSPTGGDYGYTFGSGTRLTVV.

The CDR3 loop reads CASWRVAGAHTGELFF. The CDR3 nucleotides read TGCGCCAGCTGGAGGGTCGCGGGAGCTCACACCGGGGAGCTGTTTTTT. The J gene is TRBJ2-2, the V gene TRBV5-1, with 7 bases aligning to TRBD2. The CDR3 is 16 residues long. V was clipped by 7 bases and J by 3 bases; unmatched bases: 12. Germline values: CDR1 SGHRS, CDR2 YFSETQ.

DNA for the CDR3: TGCGCCAGCAGCTCCACCCGGACAGGGAATAGCTACACCTTC. Protein sequence: CASSSTRTGNSYTF. The chain links TRBV5-1 to TRBJ1-2; 8 bases line up with TRBD1. The CDR3 is made up of 14 amino acids. Germline CDR1 and CDR2: SGHRS and YFSETQ. Germline trimming cut 3 bases from V and 9 bases from J; bases unmatched to any gene: 10.

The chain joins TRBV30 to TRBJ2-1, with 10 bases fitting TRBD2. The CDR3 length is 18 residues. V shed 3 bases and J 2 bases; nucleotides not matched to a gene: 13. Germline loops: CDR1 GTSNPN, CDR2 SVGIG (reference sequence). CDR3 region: CAWSRGALAGATYNEQFF. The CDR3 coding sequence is TGTGCCTGGAGCCGGGGCGCCCTAGCGGGAGCTACCTACAATGAGCAGTTCTTC.

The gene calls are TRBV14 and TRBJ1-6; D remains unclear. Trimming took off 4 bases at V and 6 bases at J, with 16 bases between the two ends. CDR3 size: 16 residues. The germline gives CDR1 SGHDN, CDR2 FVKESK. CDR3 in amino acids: CASSLNLPTGNSPLHF. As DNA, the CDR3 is TGTGCCAGCAGCCTAAACCTCCCCACGGGTAATTCACCCCTCCACTTT.

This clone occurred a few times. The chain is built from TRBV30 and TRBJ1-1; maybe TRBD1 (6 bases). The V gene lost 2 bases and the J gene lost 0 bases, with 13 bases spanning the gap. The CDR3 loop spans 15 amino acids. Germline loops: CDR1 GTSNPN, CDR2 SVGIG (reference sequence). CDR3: CAWSPNGQMNTEAFF. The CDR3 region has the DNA TGTGCCTGGAGTCCAAACGGACAGATGAACACTGAAGCTTTCTTT.

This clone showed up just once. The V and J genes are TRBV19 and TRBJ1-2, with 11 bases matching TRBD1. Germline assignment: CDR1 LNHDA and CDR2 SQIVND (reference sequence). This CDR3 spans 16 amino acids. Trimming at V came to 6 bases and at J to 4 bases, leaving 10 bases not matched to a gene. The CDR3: CASRNRGTGGGYGYTF. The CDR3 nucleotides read TGTGCCAGTAGGAATCGGGGGACAGGGGGAGGCTATGGCTACACCTTC.

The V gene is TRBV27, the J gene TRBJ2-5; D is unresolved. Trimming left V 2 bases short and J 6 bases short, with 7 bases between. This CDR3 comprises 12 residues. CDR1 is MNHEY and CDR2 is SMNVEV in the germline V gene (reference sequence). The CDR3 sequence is CASSLICQTQYF. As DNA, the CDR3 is TGTGCCAGCAGTTTAATATGTCAGACCCAGTACTTC.

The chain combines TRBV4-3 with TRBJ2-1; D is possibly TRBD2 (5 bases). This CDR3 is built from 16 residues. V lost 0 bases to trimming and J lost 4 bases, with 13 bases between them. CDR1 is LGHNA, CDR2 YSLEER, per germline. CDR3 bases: TGCGCCAGCAGCCAAGATGGAGCGGCCTTTTACAATGAGCAGTTCTTC. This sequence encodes CASSQDGAAFYNEQFF.

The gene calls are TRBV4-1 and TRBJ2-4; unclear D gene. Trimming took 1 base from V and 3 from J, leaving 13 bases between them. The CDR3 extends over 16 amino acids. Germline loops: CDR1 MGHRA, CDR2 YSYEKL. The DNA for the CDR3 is TGCGCCAGCAGCCAAGTCGGGTTTTTTGACAAAAACATTCAGTACTTC. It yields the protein CASSQVGFFDKNIQYF.